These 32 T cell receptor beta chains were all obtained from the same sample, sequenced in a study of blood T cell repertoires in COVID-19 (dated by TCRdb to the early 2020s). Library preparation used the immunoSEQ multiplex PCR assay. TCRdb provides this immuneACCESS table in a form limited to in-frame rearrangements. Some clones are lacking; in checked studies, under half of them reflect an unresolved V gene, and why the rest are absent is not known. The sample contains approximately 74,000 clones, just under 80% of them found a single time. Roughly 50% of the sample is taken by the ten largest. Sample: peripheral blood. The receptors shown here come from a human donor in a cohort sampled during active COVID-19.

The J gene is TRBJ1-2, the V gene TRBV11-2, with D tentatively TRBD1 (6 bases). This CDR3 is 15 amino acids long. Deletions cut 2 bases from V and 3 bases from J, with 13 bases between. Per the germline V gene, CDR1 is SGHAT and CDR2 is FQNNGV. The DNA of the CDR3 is TGTGCCAGCAGCTTATGGGGATCAGGGGACTATGGCTACACCTTC. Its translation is CASSLWGSGDYGYTF.

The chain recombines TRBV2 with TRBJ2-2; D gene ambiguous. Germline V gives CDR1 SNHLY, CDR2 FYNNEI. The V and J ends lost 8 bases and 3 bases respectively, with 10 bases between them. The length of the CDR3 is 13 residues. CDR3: CASGQAHTGELFF. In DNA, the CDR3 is TGTGCCAGCGGCCAGGCCCACACCGGGGAGCTGTTTTTT. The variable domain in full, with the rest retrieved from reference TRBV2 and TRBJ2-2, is EPEVTQTPSHQVTQMGQEVILRCVPISNHLYFYWYRQILGQKVEFLVSFYNNEISEKSEIFDDQFSVERPDGSNFTLKIRSTKLEDSAMYFCASGQAHTGELFFGEGSRLTVL.

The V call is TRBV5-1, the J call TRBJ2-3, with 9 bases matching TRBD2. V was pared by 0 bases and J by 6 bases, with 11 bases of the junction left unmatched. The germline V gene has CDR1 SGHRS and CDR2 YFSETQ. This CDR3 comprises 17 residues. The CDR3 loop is CASSLAAGSGGSDTQYF. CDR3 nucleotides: TGCGCCAGCAGCTTGGCAGCGGGTAGCGGGGGATCGGATACGCAGTATTTT.

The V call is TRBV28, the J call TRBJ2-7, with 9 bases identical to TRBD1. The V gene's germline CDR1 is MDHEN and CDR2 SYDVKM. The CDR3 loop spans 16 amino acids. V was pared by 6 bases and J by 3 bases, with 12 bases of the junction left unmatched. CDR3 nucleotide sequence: TGTGCCAGCAGCCCGTCTGCGCGGACAGGGGTCTACGAGCAGTACTTC. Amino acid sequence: CASSPSARTGVYEQYF.

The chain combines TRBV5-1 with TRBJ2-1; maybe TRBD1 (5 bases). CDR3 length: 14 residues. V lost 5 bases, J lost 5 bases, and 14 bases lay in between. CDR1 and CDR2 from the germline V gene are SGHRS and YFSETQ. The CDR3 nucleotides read TGCGCCAGCAGGAGGACACCCAGGAACAATGAGCAGTTCTTC. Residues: CASRRTPRNNEQFF.

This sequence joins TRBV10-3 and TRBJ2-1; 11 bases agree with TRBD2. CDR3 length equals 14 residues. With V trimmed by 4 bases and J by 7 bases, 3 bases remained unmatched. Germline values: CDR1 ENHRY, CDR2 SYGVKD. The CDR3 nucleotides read TGTGCCATCAGTGGGATAGCGGGAGGGAATGAGCAGTTCTTC. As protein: CAISGIAGGNEQFF.

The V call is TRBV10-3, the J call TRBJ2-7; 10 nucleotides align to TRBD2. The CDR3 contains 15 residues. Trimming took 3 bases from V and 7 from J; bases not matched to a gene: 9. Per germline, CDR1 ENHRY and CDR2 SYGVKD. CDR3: CAISDPAGGLREQYF. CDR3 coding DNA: TGTGCCATCAGTGATCCAGCGGGAGGGCTAAGGGAGCAGTACTTC.

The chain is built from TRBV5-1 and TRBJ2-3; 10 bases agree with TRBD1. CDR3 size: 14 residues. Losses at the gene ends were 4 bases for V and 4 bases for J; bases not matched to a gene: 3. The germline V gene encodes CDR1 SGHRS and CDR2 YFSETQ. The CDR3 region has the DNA TGCGCCAGCAGCCACGGGACAGGGGCAGATACGCAGTATTTT. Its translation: CASSHGTGADTQYF.

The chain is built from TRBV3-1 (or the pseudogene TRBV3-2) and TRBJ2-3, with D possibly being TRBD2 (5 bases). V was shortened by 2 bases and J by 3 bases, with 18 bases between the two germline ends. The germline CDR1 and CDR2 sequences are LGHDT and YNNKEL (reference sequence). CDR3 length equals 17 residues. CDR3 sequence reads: CASSQSWASGRTDTQYF. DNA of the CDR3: TGTGCCAGCAGCCAAAGCTGGGCGAGCGGTAGGACAGATACGCAGTATTTT.

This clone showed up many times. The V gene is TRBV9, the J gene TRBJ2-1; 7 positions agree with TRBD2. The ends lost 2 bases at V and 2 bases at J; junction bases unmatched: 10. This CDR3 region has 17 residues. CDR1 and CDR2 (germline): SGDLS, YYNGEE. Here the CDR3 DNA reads TGTGCCAGCAGCGTGGGTCTAGGCGGGGGTACCTACAATGAGCAGTTCTTC. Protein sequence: CASSVGLGGGTYNEQFF.

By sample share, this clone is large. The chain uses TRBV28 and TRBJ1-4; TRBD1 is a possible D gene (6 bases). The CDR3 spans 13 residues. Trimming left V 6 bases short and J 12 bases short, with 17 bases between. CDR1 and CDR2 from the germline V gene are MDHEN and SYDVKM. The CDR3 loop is CASSLQQGLQLFF. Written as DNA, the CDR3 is TGTGCCAGCAGCCTACAACAGGGATTACAACTGTTTTTT.

The CDR3 loop is CATSDNLQGTETQYF. The DNA of the CDR3 is TGTGCCACCAGTGATAACCTACAGGGTACGGAGACCCAGTACTTC. V usage is TRBV24-1 and J usage is TRBJ2-5; possible D gene TRBD1, 6 bases. Deletions cut 3 bases from V and 5 bases from J, with 15 bases between. Germline CDR1 is KGHDR and CDR2 is SFDVKD. CDR3 size: 15 residues.

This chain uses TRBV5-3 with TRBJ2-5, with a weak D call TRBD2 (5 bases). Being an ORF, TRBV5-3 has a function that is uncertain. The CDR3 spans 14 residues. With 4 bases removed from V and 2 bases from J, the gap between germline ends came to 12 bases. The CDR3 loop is CARSTLDFQETQYF. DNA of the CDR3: TGTGCCAGAAGCACATTGGACTTTCAAGAGACCCAGTACTTC.

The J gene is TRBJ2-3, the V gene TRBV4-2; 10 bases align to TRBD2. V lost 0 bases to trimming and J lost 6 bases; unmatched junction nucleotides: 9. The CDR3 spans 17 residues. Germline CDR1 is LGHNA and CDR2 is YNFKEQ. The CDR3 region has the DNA TGTGCCAGCAGCCAAGAAGAAGGACTAGCGGTAAGGGATACGCAGTATTTT. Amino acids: CASSQEEGLAVRDTQYF.

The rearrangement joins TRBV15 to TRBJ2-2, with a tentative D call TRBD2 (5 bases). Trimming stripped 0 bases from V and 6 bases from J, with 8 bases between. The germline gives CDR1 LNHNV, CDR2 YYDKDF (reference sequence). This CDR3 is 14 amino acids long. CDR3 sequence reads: CATSRDLGAGELFF. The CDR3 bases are TGTGCCACCAGCAGAGATCTCGGGGCCGGGGAGCTGTTTTTT.

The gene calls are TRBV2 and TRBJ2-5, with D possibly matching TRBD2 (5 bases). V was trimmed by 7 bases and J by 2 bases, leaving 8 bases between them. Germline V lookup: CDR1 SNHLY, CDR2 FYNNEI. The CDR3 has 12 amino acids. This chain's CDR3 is CASTAAQETQYF. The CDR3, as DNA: TGTGCCAGCACAGCGGCGCAAGAGACCCAGTACTTC. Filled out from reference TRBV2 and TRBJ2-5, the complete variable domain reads EPEVTQTPSHQVTQMGQEVILRCVPISNHLYFYWYRQILGQKVEFLVSFYNNEISEKSEIFDDQFSVERPDGSNFTLKIRSTKLEDSAMYFCASTAAQETQYFGPGTRLLVL.

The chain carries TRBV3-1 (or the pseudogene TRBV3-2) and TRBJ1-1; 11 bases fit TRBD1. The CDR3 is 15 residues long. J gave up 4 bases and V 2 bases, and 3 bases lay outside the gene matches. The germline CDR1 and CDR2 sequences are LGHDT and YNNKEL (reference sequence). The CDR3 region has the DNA TGTGCCAGCAGCCAACAGGGACAGGGGGGCACTGAAGCTTTCTTT. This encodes CASSQQGQGGTEAFF.

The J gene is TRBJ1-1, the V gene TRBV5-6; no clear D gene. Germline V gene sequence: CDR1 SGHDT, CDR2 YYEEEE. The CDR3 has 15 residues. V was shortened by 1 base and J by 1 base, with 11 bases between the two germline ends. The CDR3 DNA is TGTGCCAGCAGCTTGCCGACTGTTCCGAACACTGAAGCTTTCTTT. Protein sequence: CASSLPTVPNTEAFF.

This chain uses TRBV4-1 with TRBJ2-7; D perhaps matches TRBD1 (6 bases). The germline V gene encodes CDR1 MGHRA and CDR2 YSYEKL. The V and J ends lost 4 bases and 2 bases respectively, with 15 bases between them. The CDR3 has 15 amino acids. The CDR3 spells CASSLGAGAAYEQYF. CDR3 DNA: TGCGCCAGCAGCCTTGGGGCAGGGGCAGCCTACGAGCAGTACTTC.

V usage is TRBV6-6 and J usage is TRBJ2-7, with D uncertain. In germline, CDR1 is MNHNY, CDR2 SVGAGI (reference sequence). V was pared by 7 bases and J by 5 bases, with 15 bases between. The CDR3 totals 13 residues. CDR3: CASINTPADEQYF. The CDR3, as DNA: TGTGCCAGCATTAATACGCCGGCGGACGAGCAGTACTTC.

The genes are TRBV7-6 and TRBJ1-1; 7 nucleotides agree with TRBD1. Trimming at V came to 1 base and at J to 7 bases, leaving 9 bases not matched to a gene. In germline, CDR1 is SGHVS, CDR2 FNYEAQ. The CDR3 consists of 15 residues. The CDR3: CASSLVGQGVGEAFF. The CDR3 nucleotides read TGTGCCAGCAGCTTAGTGGGGCAGGGGGTGGGTGAAGCTTTCTTT.

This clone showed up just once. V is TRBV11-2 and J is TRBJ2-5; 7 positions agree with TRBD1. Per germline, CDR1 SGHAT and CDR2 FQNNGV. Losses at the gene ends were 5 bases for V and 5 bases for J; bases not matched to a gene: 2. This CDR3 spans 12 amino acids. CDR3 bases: TGTGCCAGCAGCCTCAGGGGGGAGACCCAGTACTTC. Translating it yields CASSLRGETQYF.

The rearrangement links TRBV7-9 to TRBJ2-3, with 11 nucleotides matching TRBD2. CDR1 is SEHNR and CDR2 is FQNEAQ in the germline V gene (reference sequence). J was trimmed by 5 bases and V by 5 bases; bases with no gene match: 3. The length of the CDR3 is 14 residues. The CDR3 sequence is CASSTGLAGDTQYF. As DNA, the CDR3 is TGTGCCAGCAGCACTGGACTAGCGGGAGATACGCAGTATTTT.

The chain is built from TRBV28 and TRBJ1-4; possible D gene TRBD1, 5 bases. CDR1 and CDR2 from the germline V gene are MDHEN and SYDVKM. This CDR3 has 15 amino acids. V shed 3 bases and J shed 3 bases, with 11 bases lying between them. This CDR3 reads CASSFPTVPNEKLFF. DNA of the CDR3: TGTGCCAGCAGTTTCCCGACAGTCCCTAATGAAAAACTGTTTTTT.

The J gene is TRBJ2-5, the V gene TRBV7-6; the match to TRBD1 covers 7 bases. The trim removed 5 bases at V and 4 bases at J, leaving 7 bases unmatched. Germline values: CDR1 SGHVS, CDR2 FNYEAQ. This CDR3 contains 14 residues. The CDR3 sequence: CASSRIQGRETQYF. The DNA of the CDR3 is TGTGCCAGCAGCCGCATACAGGGGAGAGAGACCCAGTACTTC.

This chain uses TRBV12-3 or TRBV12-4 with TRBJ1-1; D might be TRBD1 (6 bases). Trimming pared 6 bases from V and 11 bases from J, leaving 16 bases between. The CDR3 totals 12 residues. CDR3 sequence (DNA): TGTGCCAGCAGGGTACCCGGGACAATCGCTTTCTTT. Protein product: CASRVPGTIAFF.

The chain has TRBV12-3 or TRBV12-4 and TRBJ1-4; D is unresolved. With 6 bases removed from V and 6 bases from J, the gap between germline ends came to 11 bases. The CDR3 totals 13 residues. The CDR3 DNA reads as TGTGCCAGCAGCATCAAGGCGGATGAAAAACTGTTTTTT. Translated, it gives CASSIKADEKLFF.

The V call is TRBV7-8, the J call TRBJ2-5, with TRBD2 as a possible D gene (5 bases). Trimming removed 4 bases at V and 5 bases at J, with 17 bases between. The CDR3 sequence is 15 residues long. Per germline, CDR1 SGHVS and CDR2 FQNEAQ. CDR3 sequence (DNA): TGTGCCAGCAGCTCCGAGGGCTGGCGCGGGGAGACCCAGTACTTC. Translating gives CASSSEGWRGETQYF.

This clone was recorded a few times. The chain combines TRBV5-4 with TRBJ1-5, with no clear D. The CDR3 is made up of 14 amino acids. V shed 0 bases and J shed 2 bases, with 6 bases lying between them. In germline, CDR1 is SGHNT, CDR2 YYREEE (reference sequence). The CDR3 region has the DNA TGTGCCAGCAGCTTGGCCGGGGGCAATCAGCCCCAGCATTTT. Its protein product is CASSLAGGNQPQHF.

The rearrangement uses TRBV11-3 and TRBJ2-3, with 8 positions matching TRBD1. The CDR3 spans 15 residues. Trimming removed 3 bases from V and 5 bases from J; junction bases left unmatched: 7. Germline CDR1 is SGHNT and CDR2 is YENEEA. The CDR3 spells CASSLQGARGDTQYF. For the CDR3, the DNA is TGTGCCAGCAGCTTGCAGGGGGCGCGAGGAGATACGCAGTATTTT.

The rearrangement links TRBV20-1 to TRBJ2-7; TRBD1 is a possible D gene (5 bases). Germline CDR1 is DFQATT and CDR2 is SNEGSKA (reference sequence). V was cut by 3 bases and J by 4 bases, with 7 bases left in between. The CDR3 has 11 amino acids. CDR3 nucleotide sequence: TGCAGTGCTAGTAGGGGTTACGAGCAGTACTTC. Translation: CSASRGYEQYF.

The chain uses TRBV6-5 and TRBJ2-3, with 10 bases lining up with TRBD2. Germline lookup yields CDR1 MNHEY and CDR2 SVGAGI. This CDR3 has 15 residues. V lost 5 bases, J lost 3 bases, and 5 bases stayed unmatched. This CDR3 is CASSRTSGRTDTQYF. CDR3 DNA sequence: TGTGCCAGCAGTCGGACTAGCGGTAGGACAGATACGCAGTATTTT.